Each of the 21 T cell receptor beta chains below was sequenced from the same sample in a study of cytomegalovirus exposure and HLA in healthy donors. PCR employed 60 Vbeta and 13 Jbeta primers. Generated by immunoSEQ multiplex PCR, the TCRdb table keeps only in-frame clones and is missing some. The sample carries 100,000 to 120,000 clones, 83% recorded once. Input material: PBMCs. The receptor set was obtained from a man between 18 and 29 years old in good health and CMV-seronegative.

The chain uses TRBV6-6 and TRBJ1-1, with 9 nucleotides matching TRBD1. V dropped 0 bases and J dropped 6; count of bases not matched to a gene: 5. The CDR3 length is 15 residues. Germline CDR1 MNHNY, CDR2 SVGAGI (reference sequence). CDR3 loop: CASSYSVGQGSEAFF. As DNA, the CDR3 is TGTGCCAGCAGTTACTCGGTGGGACAGGGATCTGAAGCTTTCTTT.

This chain links TRBV4-3 with TRBJ2-7; D is possibly TRBD1 (5 bases). Trimming stripped 1 base from V and 3 bases from J, with 13 bases between. CDR1 LGHNA and CDR2 YSLEER come from the germline V gene. The CDR3 is 15 amino acids. For the CDR3, the DNA is TGCGCCAGCAGCCAAGCAAAGGGGCCTTACTACGAGCAGTACTTC. This codes for CASSQAKGPYYEQYF.

The chain employs TRBV7-2 and TRBJ1-1; no reliable D call. Germline V CDR1 and CDR2: SGHTA, FQGNSA. Trimming left V 5 bases short and J 4 bases short, with 14 bases between. This CDR3 is 14 amino acids long. The CDR3 region is CASSVGRGGTEAFF. The DNA for the CDR3 is TGTGCCAGCAGCGTCGGCCGGGGAGGCACTGAAGCTTTCTTT. The complete variable domain, with remaining parts taken from reference TRBV7-2 and TRBJ1-1, reads GAGVSQSPSNKVTEKGKDVELRCDPISGHTALYWYRQSLGQGLEFLIYFQGNSAPDKSGLPSDRFSAERTGGSVSTLTIQRTQQEDSAVYLCASSVGRGGTEAFFGQGTRLTVV.

V gene TRBV29-1 combines with J gene TRBJ2-2; D is ambiguous. Germline CDR1 reads SQVTM; CDR2 reads ANQGSEA. This CDR3 is built from 14 residues. Trimming pared 3 bases from V and 8 bases from J, leaving 16 bases between. The CDR3 DNA follows: TGCAGCGTTGAGGGCCACGGATCTGGTGGGGAGCTGTTTTTT. Protein product: CSVEGHGSGGELFF.

The V gene is TRBV25-1, the J gene TRBJ1-1, with 11 bases fitting TRBD1. V lost 4 bases, J lost 4 bases, and 8 bases stayed unmatched. Germline CDR1 reads MGHDK; CDR2 reads SYGVNS. The CDR3 is 16 residues long. In DNA, the CDR3 is TGTGCCAGCAGTGGGGACAGGGGGAGAATTAGCACTGAAGCTTTCTTT. Encoded protein: CASSGDRGRISTEAFF. The full variable domain, its missing parts supplied by reference TRBV25-1 and TRBJ1-1, is EADIYQTPRYLVIGTGKKITLECSQTMGHDKMYWYQQDPGMELHLIHYSYGVNSTEKGDLSSESTVSRIRTEHFPLTLESARPSHTSQYLCASSGDRGRISTEAFFGQGTRLTVV.

This chain connects TRBV27 to TRBJ2-7; 7 bases agree with TRBD2. The length of the CDR3 is 13 residues. Germline CDR1 and CDR2: MNHEY and SMNVEV (reference sequence). Trimming at V came to 6 bases and at J to 1 base, leaving 3 bases not matched to a gene. CDR3 nucleotide sequence: TGTGCCAGCAGCCGTAGCGGGTCCTACGAGCAGTACTTC. It is translated as CASSRSGSYEQYF.

The chain recombines TRBV11-2 with TRBJ2-5; 7 bases line up with TRBD1. Germline values: CDR1 SGHAT, CDR2 FQNNGV. The V segment lost 6 bases and the J segment 1 base; nucleotides outside the gene matches: 5. The CDR3 contains 14 residues. The CDR3 protein is CASSTGTVQETQYF. The CDR3 bases are TGTGCCAGCAGTACCGGGACAGTCCAAGAGACCCAGTACTTC.

The rearrangement links TRBV23-1 to TRBJ2-4, with D uncertain. TRBV23-1 is an ORF, with its function uncertain. The CDR3 is made up of 13 amino acids. V was pared by 4 bases and J by 7 bases, with 11 bases between. CDR3 protein: CASSRLLMNIQYF. CDR3 bases: TGCGCCAGCAGTCGACTTCTTATGAACATTCAGTACTTC.

This clone has only a few counts. CDR3 coding DNA: TGTGCCAGCAGTTTTAACCGACTCGAAGCTTTCTTT. Translated: CASSFNRLEAFF. The chain recombines TRBV6-5 with TRBJ1-1; D is unresolved. The CDR3 consists of 12 residues. Germline lookup yields CDR1 MNHEY and CDR2 SVGAGI. Trimming removed 4 bases at V and 8 bases at J, with 11 bases between.

V is TRBV6-5 and J is TRBJ1-1, with TRBD1 matching over 9 bases. V trimming: 2 bases; J trimming: 10 bases; junction bases outside the gene matches: 14. From germline, CDR1 is MNHEY and CDR2 SVGAGI. CDR3 length equals 16 residues. CDR3 coding DNA: TGTGCCAGCAGTTACCGTCCCGGGACAGGGCGCGGACGAGCTTTCTTT. Translating gives CASSYRPGTGRGRAFF.

This chain links TRBV5-1 with TRBJ2-5, with TRBD2 as a possible D gene (6 bases). The CDR3 is 15 residues long. The germline V gene encodes CDR1 SGHRS and CDR2 YFSETQ. V was trimmed by 1 base and J by 4 bases, leaving 14 bases between them. CDR3 loop: CASSLRRERVETQYF. CDR3 DNA: TGCGCCAGCAGCTTGAGACGGGAGAGGGTAGAGACCCAGTACTTC.

This clone occurred once. This rearrangement joins TRBV27 to TRBJ2-2, with 12 bases identical to TRBD2. The length of the CDR3 is 19 residues. CDR1 and CDR2 (germline): MNHEY, SMNVEV (reference sequence). With 1 base clipped from V and 1 base from J, the junction kept 7 bases outside the gene matches. CDR3 in amino acids: CASSLLRLAGVMNTGELFF. CDR3 DNA sequence: TGTGCCAGCAGTTTATTGAGACTAGCGGGAGTGATGAACACCGGGGAGCTGTTTTTT.

A word on this clone: One junction end does not reproduce the germline sequence, and a read error may be involved. This chain uses TRBV7-9 with TRBJ2-2; D may be TRBD2 (5 bases). In germline, CDR1 is SEHNR, CDR2 FQNEAQ (reference sequence). The CDR3 contains 18 residues. The CDR3 nucleotides are TGTTCCAGCAGCACACTCGGCGGTAGCGCCGATGGCGTCGGGGAGCTGTTTTTT. This translates into CSSSTLGGSADGVGELFF.

The V gene is TRBV6-5, the J gene TRBJ2-7; TRBD1 matches at 7 bases. This CDR3 has 13 residues. V lost 1 base to trimming and J lost 7 bases; unmatched junction nucleotides: 4. CDR1 and CDR2 (germline): MNHEY, SVGAGI. DNA of the CDR3: TGTGCCAGCAGTTACTTCGAGGGGGCTGAGCAGTACTTC. Amino acid sequence: CASSYFEGAEQYF.

The chain is built from TRBV28 and TRBJ2-5, with 7 bases identical to TRBD1. Germline-derived CDR1 and CDR2 are MDHEN and SYDVKM. There are 12 residues in the CDR3. Trimming at V came to 5 bases and at J to 3 bases, leaving 0 bases not matched to a gene. CDR3: CASSTGEETQYF. The CDR3 bases are TGTGCCAGCAGTACAGGGGAAGAGACCCAGTACTTC.

The rearrangement links TRBV7-7 to TRBJ2-5, with 9 bases fitting TRBD1. CDR1 and CDR2 (germline): SSHAT, FNYEAQ (reference sequence). The CDR3 runs to 14 residues. The V and J ends lost 5 bases and 5 bases, in that order; junction bases with no gene match: 6. This CDR3 is CASSRQGVGETQYF. The CDR3 DNA reads TGTGCCAGCAGCCGACAGGGGGTGGGGGAGACCCAGTACTTC.

This chain joins TRBV2 and TRBJ2-7; D possibly corresponds to TRBD1 (8 bases). Trimming pared 0 bases from V and 7 bases from J, leaving 25 bases between. CDR1 is SNHLY, CDR2 FYNNEI, per germline. This CDR3 comprises 18 residues. CDR3: CASSEAGHRGGLRMEQYF. CDR3 nucleotides: TGTGCCAGCAGTGAAGCGGGACACAGGGGGGGATTACGGATGGAGCAGTACTTC.

J is TRBJ1-2 and V is TRBV14; perhaps TRBD1 as D (5 bases). V dropped 0 bases and J dropped 4 bases, with 12 bases sitting between them. This CDR3 region has 15 residues. Germline CDR1 and CDR2: SGHDN and FVKESK. This chain's CDR3 is CASSQDLQGSYGYTF. CDR3 nucleotides: TGTGCCAGCAGCCAAGATCTCCAGGGTAGCTATGGCTACACCTTC.

The V and J genes are TRBV5-1 and TRBJ1-6; D unresolved. The CDR3 has 14 residues. The ends were cut back, 4 bases at V and 8 bases at J, with 13 bases in the middle. CDR1 and CDR2 (germline): SGHRS, YFSETQ. CDR3 sequence: CASSNSGFDSPLHF. DNA for the CDR3: TGCGCCAGCAGCAACTCGGGTTTCGATTCACCCCTCCACTTT.

The V call is TRBV25-1, the J call TRBJ1-1; D might be TRBD1 (5 bases). V shed 8 bases and J shed 5 bases, with 18 bases lying between them. CDR1 is MGHDK and CDR2 is SYGVNS in the germline V gene. This CDR3 contains 14 residues. For the CDR3, the DNA is TGTGCCAGCTGCCCGACAGCCCTGGGGACTGAAGCTTTCTTT. The encoded protein is CASCPTALGTEAFF.

The DNA for the CDR3 is TGTGCCTGGAGTGTAGGAGGGGGGGGAGAAAAACTGTTTTTT. Protein sequence: CAWSVGGGGEKLFF. The V and J genes are TRBV30 and TRBJ1-4; D is possibly TRBD1 (6 bases). This CDR3 spans 14 amino acids. Trimming took off 0 bases at V and 8 bases at J, with 13 bases between the two ends. CDR1 is GTSNPN, CDR2 SVGIG, per germline (reference sequence). The full variable domain, rest sourced from reference TRBV30 and TRBJ1-4, is SQTIHQWPATLVQPVGSPLSLECTVEGTSNPNLYWYRQAAGRGLQLLFYSVGIGQISSEVPQNLSASRPQDRQFILSSKKLLLSDSGFYLCAWSVGGGGEKLFFGSGTQLSVL.